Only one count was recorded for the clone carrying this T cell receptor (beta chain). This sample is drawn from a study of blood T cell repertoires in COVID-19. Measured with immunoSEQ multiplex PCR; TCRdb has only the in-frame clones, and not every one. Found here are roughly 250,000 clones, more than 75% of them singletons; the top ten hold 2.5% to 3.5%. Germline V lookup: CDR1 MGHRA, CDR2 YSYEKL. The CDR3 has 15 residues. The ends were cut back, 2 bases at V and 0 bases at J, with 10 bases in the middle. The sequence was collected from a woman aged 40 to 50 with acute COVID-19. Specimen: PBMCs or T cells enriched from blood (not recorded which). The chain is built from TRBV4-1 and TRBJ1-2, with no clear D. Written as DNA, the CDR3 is TGCGCCAGCAGCCAACTTTTGAGTCCTAACTATGGCTACACCTTC. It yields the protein CASSQLLSPNYGYTF.